This entry is about one T cell receptor (beta chain). The antigen is undetermined. These data belong to a study of blood T cells in healthy people across ages. Regarding the study as a whole: Greater diversity and more naive CD4+ cells were seen in long-lived donors than in aged donors.

A J-beta primer mix and a sample-barcoded 5' primer were used in a second PCR of about 7 to 11 cycles. Each CDR3 protein is one row after TCRdb ran MiXCR on the 5' RACE reads. The sample includes 760,000 or so distinct CDR3 sequences, roughly 25% of them seen just once. The CDR3 contains 16 residues. Germline trimming cut 3 bases from V and 5 bases from J; bases unmatched to any gene: 6. The same sample was also used in a study of T cells of mothers and their children. That study adds: Barcodes and 2-4 random nucleotides were added by M1S in the second PCR. About 3.1 million TCR beta reads per child versus over 9 million per mother. Normalized overlap was always slightly, never significantly, higher in related than unrelated mother-child pairs.

This TCR was sampled from a boy aged 10-17 years in good health. This chain joins TRBV12-3 or TRBV12-4 and TRBJ2-5, with 13 bases lining up with TRBD2. The sample taken for sequencing was blood. The CDR3 nucleotides are TGTGCCAGCAGTTTGTCCACTAGCGGGGGGGCGGAGACCCAGTACTTC. Translating it yields CASSLSTSGGAETQYF.